Listed here is a single T cell receptor (beta chain). The sample originates from a study of blood T cell repertoires in COVID-19. Across the study: In each case, the material was cDNA or gDNA derived from T cells, B-cell-depleted T cells, or PBMCs.

Here immunoSEQ multiplex PCR was the method, and the copy in TCRdb shows in-frame clones only, minus some. The profile covers roughly 32,000 clones, with roughly 77% appearing a single time and over 12% taken by the ten largest. Per the germline V gene, CDR1 is LGHNA and CDR2 is YNFKEQ. CDR3 length: 16 residues. V gave up 3 bases and J gave up 4 bases; unmatched junction bases: 6. The sample was peripheral blood. This chain joins TRBV4-2 and TRBJ2-6; 7 bases line up with TRBD1. This sequence originates from a man older than 75 with active or convalescent COVID-19. The CDR3 DNA reads TGTGCCAGCAGCCACACGACAGGGTCAGGGGCCAACGTCCTGACTTTC. Translated, it gives CASSHTTGSGANVLTF.